This TCR beta chain was sequenced in a study of human CD8 memory T cell subsets (dated by TCRdb to between 2020 and 2021). About the investigation overall: The clonal relationships among stem-like (TSTEM), progenitor exhausted-like (TPEX) and effector memory CD8+ T cell subsets were assessed by comparing the TCRbeta repertoires of these subsets. Six donors each provided TSTEM, TPEX and effector memory subsets, and TCRbeta repertoires were obtained from all six. The paper as a whole reports these results and caveats: Only TCRbeta chains were sequenced, and repertoire comparisons were based on several donors, with testing performed by paired t-tests and Bonferroni correction. Although both stem-like subsets shared clonotypes with effector memory cells, the overlap between TSTEM and TPEX repertoires was minimal, suggesting distinct antigen spectra for the TSTEM and TPEX subsets. Similarly high normalized Shannon-Wiener diversity was shown by TSTEM and TPEX subsets, whereas comparatively lower diversity was seen in effector memory subsets. Based on Chao1 estimates, TSTEM subsets appeared to have greater repertoire diversity than TPEX subsets, which could potentially reflect a broader range of specificities.

This clonotype counts as medium-sized (0.01 to 0.1%) based on its frequency; no count is recorded. The antigen it binds to is not known. Density gradient separation was used to isolate peripheral blood mononuclear cells from healthy donor buffy coats. In the study, negative magnetic separation with EasySep or MojoSort CD8+ T cell isolation kits was used to enrich total CD8+ T cells. For each subset, total RNA was extracted using an RNeasy Mini Kit from duplicate vials of some 150,000 sorted CD8+ T cells. PBMCs were used either fresh or after cryopreservation in fetal bovine serum containing roughly 10% DMSO. Fluorescence-activated cell sorting on a FACSAria III was used to sort the CD8+ T cell subsets to purity. A Human TCR Profiling Kit was used to prepare UMI-labeled 5' RACE TCRbeta libraries. Every TCRbeta library was prepared in parallel with an identical number of PCR cycles. As for the authors' bioinformatics: Between about 2,900 and 20,000 functional CDR3beta clonotypes were contained in each TCRbeta library. UMI extraction and consensus assembly used MIGEC 1.2.9, requiring at least three reads per UMI. MiXCR 3.0.3 was used to extract in-frame CDR3beta repertoires. Diversity metrics were computed in VDJtools 1.2.1 after downsampling each sample to 42,000 randomly selected UMIs. Repertoire overlap metrics D, R and F2 were calculated in VDJtools for the top 3,000 clones of each sample pair. TCRdb reprocessed the raw reads; every CDR3 protein sequence is a single record, and DNA is not supplied. V and J calls and clone size were set by TCRdb, not the authors. The sample table records about 5,500 distinct CDR3 sequences. Approximately 18% of the sample lies in the top ten.

Sequenced material: CD8+ T cells from PBMCs. This TCR was recovered from a human donor in good health.

The CDR3 amino acid sequence is: CASSDPGGMANYGYTF. The sequence is built from TRBV5-1 and TRBJ1-2; the TCRdb call, TRBD1, lacks DNA for checking. The germline V gene supplies CDR1 SGHRS and CDR2 YFSETQ. The cysteine opens and the phenylalanine closes a CDR3 of 16 amino acids. DNA was not recorded.